The sequence of this TCR beta chain was determined in a study of shared clonotypes between healthy human individuals. To note about this clone: Antigen unknown.

Assay: immunoSEQ multiplex PCR; the TCRdb copy retains only in-frame clones and omits some. The sample has hundreds of thousands of clones; under 80% are singletons. Overall study findings and caveats: Naive CD4 clonotypes overlapped across a few donors at roughly 5%.

This CDR3 has 16 amino acids. The V and J ends lost 4 bases and 4 bases respectively, with 16 bases between them. Germline assignment: CDR1 MGHDK and CDR2 SYGVNS. The chain carries TRBV25-1 and TRBJ1-4, with no clear D. Material for sequencing was memory CD4+ T cells sorted from blood. As to subset: CD45RA-negative fraction. The sequence was obtained from a woman in her thirties in good health. This CDR3 is CASSGLGVLFNEKLFF. The CDR3, as DNA: TGTGCCAGCAGTGGGCTCGGGGTCCTCTTTAATGAAAAACTGTTTTTT.